This T cell receptor beta chain was recorded in a study of blood T cell repertoires in COVID-19. Study-level background: Sample material is recorded as cDNA or gDNA derived from T cells, B-cell-depleted T cells, or PBMCs.

This CDR3 has 17 amino acids. Trimming cost V 4 bases and J 5 bases; bases outside gene matches: 13. Germline V gives CDR1 LNHDA, CDR2 SQIVND (reference sequence). Original analysis: Quantification of nucleated cells was approximated via reference gene primer amplification. The protocol was immunoSEQ multiplex PCR, while the TCRdb copy is restricted to in-frame clones and leaves out a portion. The V and J calls and clone size are taken from that table; D and trimming were inferred from the DNA. Among over 250,000 clones listed, about nine tenths were seen once. The J gene is TRBJ2-7, the V gene TRBV19, with 11 bases matching TRBD1. The origin of this receptor is a man over 45 with acute or convalescent COVID-19. Input material: peripheral blood. The chain's CDR3 is CASSTDPVGTGGDEQYF. The CDR3 bases are TGTGCCAGTAGTACCGATCCCGTCGGGACAGGGGGTGACGAGCAGTACTTC. The whole variable domain, filled in from reference TRBV19 and TRBJ2-7, reads DGGITQSPKYLFRKEGQNVTLSCEQNLNHDAMYWYRQDPGQGLRLIYYSQIVNDFQKGDIAEGYSVSREKKESFPLTVTSAQKNPTAFYLCASSTDPVGTGGDEQYFGPGTRLTVT.